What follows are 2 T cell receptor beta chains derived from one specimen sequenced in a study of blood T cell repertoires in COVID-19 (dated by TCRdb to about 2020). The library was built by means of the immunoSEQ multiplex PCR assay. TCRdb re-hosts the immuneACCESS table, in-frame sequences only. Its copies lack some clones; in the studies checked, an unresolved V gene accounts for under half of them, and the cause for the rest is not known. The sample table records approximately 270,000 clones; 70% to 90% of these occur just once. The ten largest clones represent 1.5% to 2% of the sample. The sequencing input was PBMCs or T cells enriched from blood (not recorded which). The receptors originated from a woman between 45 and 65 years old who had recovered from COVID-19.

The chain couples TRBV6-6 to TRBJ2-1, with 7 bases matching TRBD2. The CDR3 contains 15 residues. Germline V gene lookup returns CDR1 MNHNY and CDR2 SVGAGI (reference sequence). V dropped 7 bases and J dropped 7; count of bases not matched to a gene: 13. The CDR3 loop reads CASTRDYPGGNEQFF. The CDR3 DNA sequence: TGTGCCAGCACCAGGGACTACCCCGGGGGGAATGAGCAGTTCTTC.

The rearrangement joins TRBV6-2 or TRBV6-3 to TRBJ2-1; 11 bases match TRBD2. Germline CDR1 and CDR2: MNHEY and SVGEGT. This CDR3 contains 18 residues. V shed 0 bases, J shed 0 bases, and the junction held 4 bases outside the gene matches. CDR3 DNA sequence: TGTGCCAGCAGTTACTCGATTAGCGGGAGGGCCTCCTACAATGAGCAGTTCTTC. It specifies CASSYSISGRASYNEQFF.